This TCR beta chain was retrieved from a study of long-term antiretroviral therapy in people with HIV. The CDR3 totals 14 residues. CDR1 and CDR2 from the germline V gene are SEHNR and FQNEAQ (reference sequence). After removal of 7 bases from V and 7 bases from J, the junction contained 13 bases not matched to a gene. Runs used v3.0 of the immunoSEQ assay and were done at survey level. Some clones are missing from TCRdb's copy, which holds only in-frame ones; the method was immunoSEQ multiplex PCR. The data show roughly 20,000 clones, 70% to 80% seen once. This TCR was recovered from a middle-aged woman with HIV. The rearrangement uses TRBV7-9 and TRBJ2-7; 7 bases align to TRBD1. The sequences come from unsorted PBMCs, collected 4.1 years after starting antiretroviral therapy. The CDR3 region is CASIQQGSGGEQYF. The CDR3 nucleotides are TGTGCCAGCATCCAACAGGGGAGCGGTGGGGAGCAGTACTTC.